The 19 T cell receptor beta chains below all came from one sample that was sequenced in a study of molecular identifiers for immune sequencing clone quantification (dated by TCRdb to 2016 to 2018). Libraries were constructed by PCR. TCRdb shows the sequencer as NextSeq 500. TCRdb itself trimmed the public reads at Q25 with fastp, ran MiXCR and retained productive beta chains. For every CDR3 protein sequence, its rows merge into one entry that carries the most common genes and DNA. The sample table shows approximately 680,000 distinct CDR3 sequences, and about 25% are seen once. The ten largest clonotypes hold 0.78% of the sample. Sequencing input: naive CD8+ T cells from blood, with Jurkat cell RNA spiked in. In the paper's terms, the cell subset or site label means: FACS-sorted CD8+CD4-CCR7+CD45RA+ naive T cells. The receptors originated from a human donor in good health. Some libraries in this study had Jurkat cell RNA spiked in.

This clonotype has a single count. A much larger clone differs by one base, so this may be a read error. The rearrangement joins TRBV4-3 to TRBJ2-7, with TRBD2 identical over 9 bases. Germline V gene sequence: CDR1 LGHNA, CDR2 YSLEER. With V trimmed by 6 bases and J by 8 bases, 14 bases remained unmatched. The CDR3 loop spans 15 amino acids. The CDR3 sequence: CASSPQVAGVYKQYF. The CDR3 DNA sequence: TGCGCCAGCAGTCCTCAGGTAGCGGGAGTGTACAAGCAGTACTTC.

This clonotype was seen repeatedly, ten times or more. The chain uses TRBV6-2 or TRBV6-3 and TRBJ1-5; no reliable D call. The V end was cut by 4 bases, the J end by 7 bases, with 11 bases between. Germline CDR1 reads MNHEY; CDR2 reads SVGEGT. This CDR3 spans 13 amino acids. The CDR3 loop reads CASSLFVQQPQHF. For the CDR3, the DNA is TGTGCCAGCAGTTTATTCGTACAGCAGCCCCAGCATTTT.

The chain joins TRBV9 to TRBJ2-7; TRBD1 is a possible D gene (6 bases). Per the germline V gene, CDR1 is SGDLS and CDR2 is YYNGEE. CDR3 length: 14 residues. Trimming removed 4 bases at V and 3 bases at J, with 14 bases between. The CDR3 loop reads CASSLVTGGYEQYF. The CDR3 DNA reads TGTGCCAGCAGCCTGGTGACAGGTGGCTACGAGCAGTACTTC.

Details on this clonotype: The junction does not match germline at one end; this may be a read error. The rearrangement links TRBV7-8 to TRBJ2-2, with no clear D. Germline CDR1 SGHVS, CDR2 FQNEAQ. The length of the CDR3 is 16 residues. CDR3 amino acids: CASILKLTLNTGELFF. The CDR3 DNA is TGTGCCAGCATCTTAAAATTGACTTTGAACACCGGGGAGCTGTTTTTT.

The V call is TRBV6-5, the J call TRBJ2-3, with 8 bases lining up with TRBD2. V gave up 6 bases and J gave up 6 bases; unmatched junction bases: 11. The CDR3 is 15 residues long. Germline V gives CDR1 MNHEY, CDR2 SVGAGI. CDR3 nucleotides: TGTGCCAGCAGCCTAACCGGGGGGGCGATGGATACGCAGTATTTT. It yields the protein CASSLTGGAMDTQYF.

This clonotype was detected many times. The chain carries TRBV7-2 and TRBJ1-3, with D unclear. The germline V gene has CDR1 SGHTA and CDR2 FQGNSA. The ends were cut back, 2 bases at V and 4 bases at J, with 12 bases in the middle. The CDR3 is 15 residues long. CDR3 region: CASSLIRSGGNTIYF. In DNA, the CDR3 is TGTGCCAGCAGCTTAATCCGGTCAGGAGGAAACACCATATATTTT.

This chain uses TRBV6-4 with TRBJ1-5; 7 nucleotides match TRBD1. The CDR3 loop spans 18 amino acids. Per the germline V gene, CDR1 is MRHNA and CDR2 is SNTAGT. Germline trimming cut 2 bases from V and 5 bases from J; bases unmatched to any gene: 15. DNA for the CDR3: TGTGCCAGCAGTGACAGGACAGGTCTCCCCCCAACTCATCAGCCCCAGCATTTT. This gives the protein CASSDRTGLPPTHQPQHF.

The CDR3 DNA reads TGTGCCAGCAGCCCCAGTGCAGAGACCCAGTACTTC. It is translated as CASSPSAETQYF. The chain combines TRBV9 with TRBJ2-5; D remains unclear. Germline lookup yields CDR1 SGDLS and CDR2 YYNGEE. The CDR3 consists of 12 residues. V lost 4 bases, J lost 4 bases, and 8 bases lay in between.

J is TRBJ2-7 and V is TRBV11-2; perhaps D is TRBD1 or TRBD2 (5 bases each). Germline V CDR1 and CDR2: SGHAT, FQNNGV. The CDR3 sequence is 15 residues long. V lost 4 bases and J lost 0, with 13 bases in between. The CDR3 bases are TGTGCCAGCAGCTCTAGCTGGGGGAGCTCCTACGAGCAGTACTTC. It translates to CASSSSWGSSYEQYF.

V usage is TRBV5-1 and J usage is TRBJ2-7; the D is unclear. This CDR3 region has 16 residues. Between the trimmed V and J ends, which lost 0 bases and 0 bases, there was a span of 13 bases. Germline V CDR1 and CDR2: SGHRS, YFSETQ. DNA of the CDR3: TGCGCCAGCAGCTTGGATGACACCCGGAGCTCCTACGAGCAGTACTTC. The encoded protein is CASSLDDTRSSYEQYF. The full variable domain, completed using reference TRBV5-1 and TRBJ2-7, is KAGVTQTPRYLIKTRGQQVTLSCSPISGHRSVSWYQQTPGQGLQFLFEYFSETQRNKGNFPGRFSGRQFSNSRSEMNVSTLELGDSALYLCASSLDDTRSSYEQYFGPGTRLTVT.

This clonotype was detected only once. V gene TRBV6-8 combines with J gene TRBJ1-1; no clear D gene. With 2 bases removed from V and 5 bases from J, the gap between germline ends came to 15 bases. The CDR3 contains 15 residues. The germline V gene encodes CDR1 MNHGY and CDR2 SAAAGT. The CDR3 reads CASSYTVGVMTEAFF. DNA for the CDR3: TGTGCCAGCAGTTACACGGTCGGGGTGATGACTGAAGCTTTCTTT.

The chain uses TRBV20-1 and TRBJ1-1; tentative D call: TRBD1 (6 bases). Germline CDR1 is DFQATT and CDR2 is SNEGSKA (reference sequence). The V end lost 1 base, the J end lost 1 base, and 22 bases lay between the germline ends. CDR3 length: 18 residues. CDR3 in amino acids: CSARGRDIFFKANTEAFF. In DNA form, the CDR3 reads TGCAGTGCTAGAGGAAGGGACATCTTTTTTAAGGCGAACACTGAAGCTTTCTTT.

This clonotype was recorded at least ten times. The V gene is TRBV14, the J gene TRBJ1-1, with D unresolved. The CDR3 has 13 residues. The germline gives CDR1 SGHDN, CDR2 FVKESK. Between the trimmed V and J ends, which lost 0 bases and 4 bases, there was a span of 6 bases. CDR3 sequence (DNA): TGTGCCAGCAGCCAAGACCCGGGCACTGAAGCTTTCTTT. Translation: CASSQDPGTEAFF.

This chain connects TRBV14 to TRBJ2-7; 13 bases agree with TRBD2. The CDR3 sequence is 16 residues long. Germline values: CDR1 SGHDN, CDR2 FVKESK. V dropped 4 bases and J dropped 3; count of bases not matched to a gene: 6. CDR3 sequence (DNA): TGTGCCAGCAGCCCCACTAGCGGGAGGGCTCTCTACGAGCAGTACTTC. Translating gives CASSPTSGRALYEQYF.

This clonotype was seen a few times. The rearrangement links TRBV4-3 to TRBJ2-2; perhaps TRBD2 as D (5 bases). Germline CDR1 LGHNA, CDR2 YSLEER. The CDR3 length is 12 residues. The V end was cut by 5 bases, the J end by 7 bases, with 8 bases between. The CDR3 here is CASSEGYGELFF. CDR3 nucleotide sequence: TGCGCCAGCAGCGAGGGATACGGGGAGCTGTTTTTT.

This clonotype showed up many times. This chain links TRBV5-1 with TRBJ1-6; no reliable D call. Germline values: CDR1 SGHRS, CDR2 YFSETQ. There are 14 residues in the CDR3. The V gene lost 5 bases and the J gene lost 6 bases, with 12 bases spanning the gap. The DNA of the CDR3 is TGCGCCAGCAGACCAGAAAGTCCTAATTCACCCCTCCACTTT. It encodes CASRPESPNSPLHF.

A remark on this clonotype: A clone one base away is much larger, so this may be a read error. The chain has TRBV4-3 and TRBJ2-3; the match to TRBD1 covers 7 bases. Looked up from germline, CDR1 is LGHNA and CDR2 is YSLEER. The CDR3 runs to 17 residues. The V and J ends lost 1 base and 6 bases, in that order; junction bases with no gene match: 13. The CDR3: CASSQGGVSTGADTQYF. The CDR3 region has the DNA TGCGCCAGCAGCCAAGGAGGGGTCTCTACAGGGGCGGATACGCAGTATTTT.

This sequence joins TRBV7-9 and TRBJ2-5; 12 nucleotides line up with TRBD2. The CDR3 is 16 residues long. With V trimmed by 5 bases and J by 3 bases, 7 bases remained unmatched. Germline assignment: CDR1 SEHNR and CDR2 FQNEAQ (reference sequence). For the CDR3, the DNA is TGTGCCAGCAGCGCGCCCCTAGCGGGAGGGAAAGAGACCCAGTACTTC. Translation gives CASSAPLAGGKETQYF. Variable domain in full (rest from reference TRBV7-9 and TRBJ2-5): DTGVSQNPRHKITKRGQNVTFRCDPISEHNRLYWYRQTLGQGPEFLTYFQNEAQLEKSRLLSDRFSAERPKGSFSTLEIQRTEQGDSAMYLCASSAPLAGGKETQYFGPGTRLLVL.

This clonotype was counted many times. This chain connects TRBV16 to TRBJ2-7; possibly TRBD2 for D (5 bases). The CDR3 has 14 residues. Per the germline V gene, CDR1 is KGHSY and CDR2 is FQNENV. Trimming left V 0 bases short and J 5 bases short, with 11 bases between. The CDR3 coding sequence is TGTGCCAGCAGCCAATCAAGGACTGCGAACGAGCAGTACTTC. Translated: CASSQSRTANEQYF.